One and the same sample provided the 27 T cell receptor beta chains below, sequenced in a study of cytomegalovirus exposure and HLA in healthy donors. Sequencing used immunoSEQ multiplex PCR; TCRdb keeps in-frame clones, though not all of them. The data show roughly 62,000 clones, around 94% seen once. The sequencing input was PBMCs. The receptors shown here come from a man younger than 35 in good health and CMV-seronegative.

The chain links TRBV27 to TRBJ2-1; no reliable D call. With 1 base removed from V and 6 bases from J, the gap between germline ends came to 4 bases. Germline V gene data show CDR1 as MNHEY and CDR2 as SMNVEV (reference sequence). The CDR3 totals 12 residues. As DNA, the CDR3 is TGTGCCAGCAGTTTATTCGGCAATGAGCAGTTCTTC. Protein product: CASSLFGNEQFF.

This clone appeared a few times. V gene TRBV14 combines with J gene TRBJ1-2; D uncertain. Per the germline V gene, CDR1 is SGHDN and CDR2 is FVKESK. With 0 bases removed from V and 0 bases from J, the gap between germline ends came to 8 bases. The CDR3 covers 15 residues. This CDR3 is CASSQDPTPNYGYTF. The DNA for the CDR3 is TGTGCCAGCAGCCAAGACCCGACACCTAACTATGGCTACACCTTC.

The CDR3 bases are TGTGCCAGCAGCTCCCGGACAGGGGTAAACCAGCCCCAGCATTTT. This gives the protein CASSSRTGVNQPQHF. The chain couples TRBV7-2 to TRBJ1-5; 9 nucleotides line up with TRBD1. V shed 4 bases and J 7 bases; nucleotides not matched to a gene: 8. CDR1 and CDR2 from the germline V gene are SGHTA and FQGNSA. The CDR3 is made up of 15 amino acids.

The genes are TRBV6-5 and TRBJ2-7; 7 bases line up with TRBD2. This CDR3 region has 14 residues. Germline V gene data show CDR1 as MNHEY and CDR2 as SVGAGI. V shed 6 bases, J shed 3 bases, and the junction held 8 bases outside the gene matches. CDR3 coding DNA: TGTGCCAGCAGACTCCTTAAGCGGGACTACGAGCAGTACTTC. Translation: CASRLLKRDYEQYF.

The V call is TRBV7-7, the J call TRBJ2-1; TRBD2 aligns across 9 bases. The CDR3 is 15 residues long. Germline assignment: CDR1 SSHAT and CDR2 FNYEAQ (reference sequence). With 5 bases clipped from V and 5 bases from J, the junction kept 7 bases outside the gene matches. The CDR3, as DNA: TGTGCCAGCAGCACGGGACTAGCAGATAACAATGAGCAGTTCTTC. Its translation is CASSTGLADNNEQFF.

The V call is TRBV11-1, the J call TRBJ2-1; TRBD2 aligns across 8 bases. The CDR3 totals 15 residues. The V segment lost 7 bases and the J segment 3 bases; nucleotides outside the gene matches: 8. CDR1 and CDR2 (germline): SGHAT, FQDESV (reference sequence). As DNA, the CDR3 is TGTGCCAGCACCCGGGGGGCGGGAGGCTACAATGAGCAGTTCTTC. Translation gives CASTRGAGGYNEQFF.

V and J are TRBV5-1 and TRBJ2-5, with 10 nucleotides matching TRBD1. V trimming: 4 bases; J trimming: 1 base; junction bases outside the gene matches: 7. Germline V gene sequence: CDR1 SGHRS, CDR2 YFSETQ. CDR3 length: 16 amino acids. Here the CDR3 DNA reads TGCGCCAGCAGCCACGGGACAGGGGAGGGCCAAGAGACCCAGTACTTC. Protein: CASSHGTGEGQETQYF.

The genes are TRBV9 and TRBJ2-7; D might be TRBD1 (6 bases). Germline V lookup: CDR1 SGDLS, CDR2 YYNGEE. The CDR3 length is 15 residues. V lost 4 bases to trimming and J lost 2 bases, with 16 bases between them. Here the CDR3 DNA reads TGTGCCAGCAGCCCCCCCCACGGGACACCCTACGAGCAGTACTTC. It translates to CASSPPHGTPYEQYF.

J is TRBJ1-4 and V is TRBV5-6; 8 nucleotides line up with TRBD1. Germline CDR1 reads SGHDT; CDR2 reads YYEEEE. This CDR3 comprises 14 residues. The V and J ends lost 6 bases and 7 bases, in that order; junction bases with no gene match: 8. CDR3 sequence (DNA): TGTGCCAGCACCCAGGCCGGGACAGGTGAAAAACTGTTTTTT. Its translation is CASTQAGTGEKLFF.

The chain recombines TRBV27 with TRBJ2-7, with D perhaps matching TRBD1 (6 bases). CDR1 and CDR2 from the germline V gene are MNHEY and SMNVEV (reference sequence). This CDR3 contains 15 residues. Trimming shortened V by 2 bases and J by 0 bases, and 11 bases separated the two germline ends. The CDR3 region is CASSLAQGFSYEQYF. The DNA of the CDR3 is TGTGCCAGCAGTTTAGCCCAGGGGTTCTCCTACGAGCAGTACTTC.

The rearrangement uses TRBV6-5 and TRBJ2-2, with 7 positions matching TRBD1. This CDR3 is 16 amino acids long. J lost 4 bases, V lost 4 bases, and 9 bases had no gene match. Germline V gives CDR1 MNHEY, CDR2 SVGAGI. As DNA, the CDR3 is TGTGCCAGCAGTTTCTCCCTAGACAGGGCCACCGGGGAGCTGTTTTTT. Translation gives CASSFSLDRATGELFF.

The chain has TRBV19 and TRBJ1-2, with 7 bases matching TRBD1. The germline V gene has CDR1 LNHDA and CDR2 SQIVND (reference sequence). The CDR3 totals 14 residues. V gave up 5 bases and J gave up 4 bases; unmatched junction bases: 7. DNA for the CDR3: TGTGCCAGTAGTCCGGACAGGTCCCCCTATGGCTACACCTTC. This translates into CASSPDRSPYGYTF.

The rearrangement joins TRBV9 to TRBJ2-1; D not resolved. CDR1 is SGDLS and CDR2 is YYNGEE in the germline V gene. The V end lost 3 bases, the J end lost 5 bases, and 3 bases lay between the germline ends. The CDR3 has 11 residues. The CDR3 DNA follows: TGTGCCAGCAGCGGAGACAATGAGCAGTTCTTC. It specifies CASSGDNEQFF. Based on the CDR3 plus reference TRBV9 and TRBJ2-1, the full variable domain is DSGVTQTPKHLITATGQRVTLRCSPRSGDLSVYWYQQSLDQGLQFLIQYYNGEERAKGNILERFSAQQFPDLHSELNLSSLELGDSALYFCASSGDNEQFFGPGTRLTVL.

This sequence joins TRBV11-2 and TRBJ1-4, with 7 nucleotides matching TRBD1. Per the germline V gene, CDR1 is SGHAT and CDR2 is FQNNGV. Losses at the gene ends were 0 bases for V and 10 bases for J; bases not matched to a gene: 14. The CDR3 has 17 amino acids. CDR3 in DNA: TGTGCCAGCAGCTTAGATCGGATAGGACAGGAAAGAAGAAAACTGTTTTTT. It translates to CASSLDRIGQERRKLFF.

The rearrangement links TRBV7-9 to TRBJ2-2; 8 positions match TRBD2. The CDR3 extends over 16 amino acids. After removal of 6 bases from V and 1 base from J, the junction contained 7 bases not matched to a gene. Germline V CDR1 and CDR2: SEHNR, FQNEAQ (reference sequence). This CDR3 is CASRYTSGRNTGELFF. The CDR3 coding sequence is TGTGCCAGCAGGTATACTAGCGGAAGGAACACCGGGGAGCTGTTTTTT. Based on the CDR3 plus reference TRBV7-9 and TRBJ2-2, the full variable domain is DTGVSQNPRHKITKRGQNVTFRCDPISEHNRLYWYRQTLGQGPEFLTYFQNEAQLEKSRLLSDRFSAERPKGSFSTLEIQRTEQGDSAMYLCASRYTSGRNTGELFFGEGSRLTVL.

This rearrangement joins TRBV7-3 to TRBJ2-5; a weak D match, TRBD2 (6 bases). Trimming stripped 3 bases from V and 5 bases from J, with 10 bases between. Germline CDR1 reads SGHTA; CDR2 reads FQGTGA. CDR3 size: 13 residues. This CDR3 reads CASSFVEGETQYF. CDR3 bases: TGTGCCAGCAGCTTCGTGGAGGGGGAGACCCAGTACTTC.

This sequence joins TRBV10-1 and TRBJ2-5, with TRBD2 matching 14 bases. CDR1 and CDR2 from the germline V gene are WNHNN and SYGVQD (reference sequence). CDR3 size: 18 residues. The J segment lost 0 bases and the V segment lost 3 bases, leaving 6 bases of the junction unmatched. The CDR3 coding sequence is TGCGCCAGCAGTGATCGGGGACTAGCGGGAGTCAACCAAGAGACCCAGTACTTC. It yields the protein CASSDRGLAGVNQETQYF.

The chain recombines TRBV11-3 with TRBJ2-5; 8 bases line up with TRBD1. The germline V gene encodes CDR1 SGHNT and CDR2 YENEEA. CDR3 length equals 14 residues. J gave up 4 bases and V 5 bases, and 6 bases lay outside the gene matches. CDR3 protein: CASSERTGRETQYF. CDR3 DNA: TGTGCCAGCAGCGAGAGGACAGGGAGAGAGACCCAGTACTTC.

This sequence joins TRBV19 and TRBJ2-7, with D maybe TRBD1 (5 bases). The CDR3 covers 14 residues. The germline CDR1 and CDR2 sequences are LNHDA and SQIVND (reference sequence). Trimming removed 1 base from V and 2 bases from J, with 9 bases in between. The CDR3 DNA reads TGTGCCAGTAGTATAGGGGCAGGGACCTACGAGCAGTACTTC. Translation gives CASSIGAGTYEQYF.

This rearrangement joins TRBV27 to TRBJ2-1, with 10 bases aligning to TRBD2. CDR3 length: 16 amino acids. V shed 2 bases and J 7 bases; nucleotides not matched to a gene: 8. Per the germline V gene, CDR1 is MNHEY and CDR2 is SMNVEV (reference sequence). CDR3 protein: CASSLELAGGINEQFF. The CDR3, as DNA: TGTGCCAGCAGTTTAGAGTTAGCGGGAGGTATAAATGAGCAGTTCTTC.

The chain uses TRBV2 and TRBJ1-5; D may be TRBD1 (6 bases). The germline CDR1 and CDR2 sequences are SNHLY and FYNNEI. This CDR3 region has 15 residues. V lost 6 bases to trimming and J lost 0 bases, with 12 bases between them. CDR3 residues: CASSPEGGSNQPQHF. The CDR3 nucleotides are TGTGCCAGCAGCCCTGAAGGGGGTAGCAATCAGCCCCAGCATTTT.

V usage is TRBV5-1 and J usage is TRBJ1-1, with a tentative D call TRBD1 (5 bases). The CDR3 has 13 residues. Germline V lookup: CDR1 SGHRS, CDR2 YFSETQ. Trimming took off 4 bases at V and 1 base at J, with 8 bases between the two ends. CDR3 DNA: TGCGCCAGCAGCCCGGACACGAACACTGAAGCTTTCTTT. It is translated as CASSPDTNTEAFF.

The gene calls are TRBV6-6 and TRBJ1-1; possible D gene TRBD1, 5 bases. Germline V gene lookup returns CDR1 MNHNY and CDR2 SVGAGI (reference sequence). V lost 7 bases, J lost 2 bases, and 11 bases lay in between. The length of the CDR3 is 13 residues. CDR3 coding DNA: TGTGCCAGCACAATAAGGGGAAACACTGAAGCTTTCTTT. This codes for CASTIRGNTEAFF.

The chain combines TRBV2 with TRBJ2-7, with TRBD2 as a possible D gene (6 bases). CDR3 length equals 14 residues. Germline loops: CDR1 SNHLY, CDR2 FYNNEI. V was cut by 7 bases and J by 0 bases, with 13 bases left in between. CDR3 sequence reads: CASMEGLSSYEQYF. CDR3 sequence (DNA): TGTGCCAGCATGGAGGGACTGAGCTCCTACGAGCAGTACTTC.

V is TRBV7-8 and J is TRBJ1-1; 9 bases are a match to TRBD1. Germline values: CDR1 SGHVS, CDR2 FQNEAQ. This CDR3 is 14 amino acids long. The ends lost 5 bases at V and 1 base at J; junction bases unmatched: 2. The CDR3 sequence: CASSGGQGNTEAFF. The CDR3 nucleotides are TGTGCCAGCAGCGGGGGACAGGGGAACACTGAAGCTTTCTTT. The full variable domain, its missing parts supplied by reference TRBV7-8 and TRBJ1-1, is GAGVSQSPRYKVAKRGQDVALRCDPISGHVSLFWYQQALGQGPEFLTYFQNEAQLDKSGLPSDRFFAERPEGSVSTLKIQRTQQEDSAVYLCASSGGQGNTEAFFGQGTRLTVV.

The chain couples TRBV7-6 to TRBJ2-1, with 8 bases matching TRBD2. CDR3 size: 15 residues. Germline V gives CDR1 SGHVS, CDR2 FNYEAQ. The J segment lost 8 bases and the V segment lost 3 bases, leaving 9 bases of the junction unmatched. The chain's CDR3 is CASSLGLGGGDEQFF. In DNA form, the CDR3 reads TGTGCCAGCAGCTTGGGACTAGGGGGAGGAGATGAGCAGTTCTTC. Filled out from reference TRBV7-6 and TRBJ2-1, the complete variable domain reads GAGVSQSPRYKVTKRGQDVALRCDPISGHVSLYWYRQALGQGPEFLTYFNYEAQQDKSGLPNDRFSAERPEGSISTLTIQRTEQRDSAMYRCASSLGLGGGDEQFFGPGTRLTVL.

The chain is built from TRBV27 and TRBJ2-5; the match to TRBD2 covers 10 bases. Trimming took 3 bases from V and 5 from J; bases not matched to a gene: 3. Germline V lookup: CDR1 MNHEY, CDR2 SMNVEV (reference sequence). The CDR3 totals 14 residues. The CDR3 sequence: CASSFLAGDETQYF. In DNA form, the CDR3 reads TGTGCCAGCAGTTTTCTAGCGGGAGACGAGACCCAGTACTTC.